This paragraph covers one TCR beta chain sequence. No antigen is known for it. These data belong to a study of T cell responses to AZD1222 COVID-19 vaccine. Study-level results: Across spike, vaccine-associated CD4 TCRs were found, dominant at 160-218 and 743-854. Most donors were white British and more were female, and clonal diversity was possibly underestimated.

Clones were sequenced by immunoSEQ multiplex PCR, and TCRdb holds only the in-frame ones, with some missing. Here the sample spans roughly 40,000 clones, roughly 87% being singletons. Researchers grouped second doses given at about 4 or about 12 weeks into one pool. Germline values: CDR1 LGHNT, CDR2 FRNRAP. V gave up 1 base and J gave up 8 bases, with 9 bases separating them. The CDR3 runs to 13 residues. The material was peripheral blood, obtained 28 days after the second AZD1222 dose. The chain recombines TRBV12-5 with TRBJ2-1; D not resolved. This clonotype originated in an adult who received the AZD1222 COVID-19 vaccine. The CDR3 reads CASGLDVGDEQFF. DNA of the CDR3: TGTGCTAGTGGTTTGGACGTGGGCGATGAGCAGTTCTTC. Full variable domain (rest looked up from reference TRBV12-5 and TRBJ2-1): DARVTQTPRHKVTEMGQEVTMRCQPILGHNTVFWYRQTMMQGLELLAYFRNRAPLDDSGMPKDRFSAEMPDATLATLKIQPSEPRDSAVYFCASGLDVGDEQFFGPGTRLTVL.